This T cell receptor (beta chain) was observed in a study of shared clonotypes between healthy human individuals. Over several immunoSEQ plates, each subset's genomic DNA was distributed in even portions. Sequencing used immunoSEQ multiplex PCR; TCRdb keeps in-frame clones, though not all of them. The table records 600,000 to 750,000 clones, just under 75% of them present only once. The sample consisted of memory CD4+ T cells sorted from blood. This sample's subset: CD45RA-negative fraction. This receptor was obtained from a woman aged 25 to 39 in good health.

The CDR3 protein is CASSLGQGRQYF. CDR3 sequence (DNA): TGTGCCAGCAGTCTTGGGCAGGGACGCCAGTACTTC. This chain connects TRBV6-1 to TRBJ2-7; D is perhaps TRBD1 or TRBD2 (5 bases each). Germline V gene lookup returns CDR1 MNHNS and CDR2 SASEGT. V was shortened by 5 bases and J by 10 bases, with 15 bases between the two germline ends. The CDR3 is made up of 12 amino acids.